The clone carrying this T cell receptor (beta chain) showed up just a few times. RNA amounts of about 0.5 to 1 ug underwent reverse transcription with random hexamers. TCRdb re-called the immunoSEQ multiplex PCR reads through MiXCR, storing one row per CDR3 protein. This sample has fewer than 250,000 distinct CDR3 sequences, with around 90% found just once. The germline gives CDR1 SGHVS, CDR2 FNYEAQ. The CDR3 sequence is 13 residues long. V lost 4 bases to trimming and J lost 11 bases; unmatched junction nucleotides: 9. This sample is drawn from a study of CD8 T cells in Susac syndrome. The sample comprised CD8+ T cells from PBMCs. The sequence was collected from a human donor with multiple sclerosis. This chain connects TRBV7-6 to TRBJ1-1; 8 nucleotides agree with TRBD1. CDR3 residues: CASSSTGGAEAFF. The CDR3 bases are TGTGCCAGCAGCTCCACAGGGGGAGCGGAGGCTTTCTTT.